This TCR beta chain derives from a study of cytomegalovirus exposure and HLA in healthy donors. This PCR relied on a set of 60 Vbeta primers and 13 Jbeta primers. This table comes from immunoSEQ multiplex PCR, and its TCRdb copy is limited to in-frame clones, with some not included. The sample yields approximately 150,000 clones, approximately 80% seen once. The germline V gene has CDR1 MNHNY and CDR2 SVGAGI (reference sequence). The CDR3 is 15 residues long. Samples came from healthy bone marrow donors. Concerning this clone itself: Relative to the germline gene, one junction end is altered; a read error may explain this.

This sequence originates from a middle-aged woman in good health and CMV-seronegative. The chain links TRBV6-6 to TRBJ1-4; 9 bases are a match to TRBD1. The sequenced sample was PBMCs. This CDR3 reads CASSYAGTGLPGPVF. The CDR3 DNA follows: TGTGCCAGCAGTTACGCGGGGACAGGGTTGCCCGGGCCCGTTTTT.